This T cell receptor beta chain was sequenced during a study of T cells after yellow fever vaccination. Study-level information: Fractions containing few cells were prepared with SMART-Seq v4 Ultra Low Input. General study points: Contaminating bulk clonotypes could be abundant in FACS-sorted repertoires. Post-booster repertoires again held most primary-vaccination clones (96% CD4, 88% CD8).

Regarding this clonotype: Its cognate antigen is unknown.

Germline CDR1 and CDR2: DFQATT and SNEGSKA (reference sequence). Trimming pared 0 bases from V and 6 bases from J, leaving 5 bases between. The CDR3 has 12 residues. The TCR cDNA carried a universal primer site and UMIs from 5'RACE template switching. One entry per CDR3 protein results from TCRdb running MiXCR on the 5' RACE reads. The sample yields about 370,000 distinct CDR3 sequences, 11% seen once. This chain connects TRBV20-1 to TRBJ2-2; D remains ambiguous. The sample was PBMCs, taken on the day of the first yellow fever vaccination. The clonotype originates from a young man who received the YFV17D yellow fever vaccine. In nucleotides, the CDR3 is TGCAGTGCTAGAGAGCAGGCCGGGGAGCTGTTTTTT. Translating it yields CSAREQAGELFF.